This T cell receptor beta chain was identified in a study of cytomegalovirus exposure and HLA in healthy donors. In regard to this clone: Its target is not known.

Germline lookup yields CDR1 SGHTA and CDR2 FQGNSA. The CDR3 sequence is 13 residues long. The germline V and J ends were trimmed by 5 bases and 4 bases, with 12 bases remaining between them. Amplification used 60 Vbeta primers and 13 Jbeta primers. The assay was immunoSEQ multiplex PCR, and TCRdb's table has in-frame clones only and misses some. The table lists 150,000 to 200,000 clones, roughly 82% of them singletons, with about 1.5% in the top ten. Study-level points and caveats: Apart from CMV serostatus, no immune exposure information was available.

Sample: PBMCs. This sequence joins TRBV7-2 and TRBJ2-7; tentatively, D is TRBD1 (6 bases). This clonotype was obtained from a man in his forties or fifties in good health and CMV-seronegative. The CDR3 nucleotides are TGTGCCAGCAGCGTAAGGACAGATTACGAGCAGTACTTC. Its translation: CASSVRTDYEQYF. The full variable domain, rest sourced from reference TRBV7-2 and TRBJ2-7, is GAGVSQSPSNKVTEKGKDVELRCDPISGHTALYWYRQSLGQGLEFLIYFQGNSAPDKSGLPSDRFSAERTGGSVSTLTIQRTQQEDSAVYLCASSVRTDYEQYFGPGTRLTVT.